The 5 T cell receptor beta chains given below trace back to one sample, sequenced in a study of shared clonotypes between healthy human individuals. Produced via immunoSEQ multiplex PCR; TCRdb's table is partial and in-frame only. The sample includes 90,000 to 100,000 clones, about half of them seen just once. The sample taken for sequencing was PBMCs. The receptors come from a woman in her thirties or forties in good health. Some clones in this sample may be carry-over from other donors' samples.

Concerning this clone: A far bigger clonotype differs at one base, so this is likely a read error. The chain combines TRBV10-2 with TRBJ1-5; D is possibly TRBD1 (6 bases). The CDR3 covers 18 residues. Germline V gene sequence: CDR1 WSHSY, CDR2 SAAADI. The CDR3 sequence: CASSETGFELFSDQPQHF. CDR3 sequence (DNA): TGCGCCAGCAGTGAGACAGGGTTCGAATTATTTAGCGATCAGCCCCAGCATTTT.

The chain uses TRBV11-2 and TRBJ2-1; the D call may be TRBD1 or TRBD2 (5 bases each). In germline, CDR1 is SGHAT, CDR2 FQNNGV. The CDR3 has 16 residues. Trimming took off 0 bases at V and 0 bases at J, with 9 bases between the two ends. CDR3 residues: CASSLDWGSSYNEQFF. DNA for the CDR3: TGTGCCAGCAGCTTAGATTGGGGGAGCTCCTACAATGAGCAGTTCTTC.

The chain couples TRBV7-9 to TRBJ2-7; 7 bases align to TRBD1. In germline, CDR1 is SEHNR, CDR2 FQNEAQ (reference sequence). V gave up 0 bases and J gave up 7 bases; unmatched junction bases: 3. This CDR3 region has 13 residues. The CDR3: CASSLAGGWEQYF. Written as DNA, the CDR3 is TGTGCCAGCAGCTTAGCAGGGGGCTGGGAGCAGTACTTC. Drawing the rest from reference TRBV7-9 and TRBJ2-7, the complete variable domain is DTGVSQNPRHKITKRGQNVTFRCDPISEHNRLYWYRQTLGQGPEFLTYFQNEAQLEKSRLLSDRFSAERPKGSFSTLEIQRTEQGDSAMYLCASSLAGGWEQYFGPGTRLTVT.

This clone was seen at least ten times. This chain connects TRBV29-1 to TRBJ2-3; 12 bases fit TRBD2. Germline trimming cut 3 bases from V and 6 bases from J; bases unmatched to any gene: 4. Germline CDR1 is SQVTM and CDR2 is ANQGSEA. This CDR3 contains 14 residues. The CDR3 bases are TGCAGCGTTGACGGTCTAGCGGGAGGGGATACGCAGTATTTT. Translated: CSVDGLAGGDTQYF.

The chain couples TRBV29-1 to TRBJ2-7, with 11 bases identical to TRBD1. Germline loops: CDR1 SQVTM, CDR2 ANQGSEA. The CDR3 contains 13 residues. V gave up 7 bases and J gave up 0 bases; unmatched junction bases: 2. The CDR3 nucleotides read TGCAGCGCCGGGACAGGGGGCTCCTACGAGCAGTACTTC. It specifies CSAGTGGSYEQYF.